This T cell receptor beta chain comes out of a study of vaccination and CD4 T cells after COVID-19. Study summary: Convalescent patients gave post-COVID blood a median approximately 94 days post-diagnosis, range 35 to 161. Investigators took post-vaccine samples a median 72 days after dose two, within a range of 14 to 241.

Scientists ran DNA taken from cultured CD4+ T cells through the Oncomine TCR Beta short-read assay for sequencing. From the PCR reads, TCRdb called clonotypes with MiXCR, one entry per CDR3 protein. The data hold around 13,000 distinct CDR3 sequences, with 42% observed a single time. Regarding this clonotype: Its specificity is not known.

Trimming stripped 7 bases from V and 6 bases from J, with 13 bases between. CDR1 is LNHDA and CDR2 is SQIVND in the germline V gene (reference sequence). The CDR3 is made up of 12 amino acids. This sample's treatment: approximately 10-day PBMC culture with coronavirus spike peptide pools or control peptides (ViraFEST assay). Specimen: CD4+ T cells from blood, cultured in vitro, collected before SARS-CoV-2 vaccination. The chain links TRBV19 to TRBJ2-7, with D unclear. This TCR was sampled from a human donor who had recovered from COVID-19. CDR3 sequence reads: CASKGQYGEQYF. The CDR3 DNA reads TGTGCCAGTAAGGGCCAGTATGGCGAGCAGTACTTC.